The rows below give T cell receptor beta chains drawn from one sample of a study of shared clonotypes between healthy human individuals. The assay was immunoSEQ multiplex PCR, and TCRdb's table has in-frame clones only and misses some. The sample lists approximately 590,000 clones; 95% to 96% were seen once. Sequenced sample: naive CD8+ T cells sorted from blood. The receptors come from a woman aged 30 to 39 in good health. Both conserved end residues are part of each CDR3. Each record gives: clone size, D gene, V gene, J gene, CDR3 protein, CDR3 DNA. D genes are given only for firm matches. Rows give clone size only sometimes, using once, few, many, or a class for an expanded clone.

>NA|TRBD1|TRBV11-3|TRBJ2-1
CASSFTGGYYNEQFF
TGTGCCAGCAGCTTCACAGGGGGCTACTACAATGAGCAGTTCTTC
>NA|TRBD1|TRBV9|TRBJ2-3
CASGGQGFLDTQYF
TGTGCCAGTGGGGGACAGGGGTTTTTAGATACGCAGTATTTT
>NA|NA|TRBV28|TRBJ2-2
CASSFRRVSGELFF
TGTGCCAGCAGTTTTCGGAGGGTCTCCGGGGAGCTGTTTTTT
>NA|NA|TRBV9|TRBJ2-7
CASSVDSIGYEQYF
TGTGCCAGCAGCGTTGACAGTATCGGCTACGAGCAGTACTTC
>NA|NA|TRBV5-1|TRBJ1-2
CASSPEGVFYGYTF
TGCGCCAGCAGCCCGGAAGGGGTTTTCTATGGCTACACCTTC
>NA|TRBD2|TRBV30|TRBJ2-3
CAWSVLLGAASGQYF
TGTGCCTGGAGTGTACTTCTTGGGGCGGCTAGCGGGCAGTATTTT
>NA|TRBD2|TRBV28|TRBJ2-5
CASSSEREVQETQYF
TGTGCCAGCAGTTCGGAGCGGGAAGTCCAAGAGACCCAGTACTTC
>NA|TRBD2|TRBV28|TRBJ2-1
CASTSGLAGLLGNNEQFF
TGTGCCAGCACCTCGGGACTAGCGGGGCTGTTAGGGAACAATGAGCAGTTCTTC
>NA|NA|TRBV29-1|TRBJ2-3
CSGTHRADTQYF
TGCAGCGGAACACATCGCGCAGATACGCAGTATTTT
>NA|NA|TRBV7-9|TRBJ2-7
CASSLVPSYEQYF
TGTGCCAGCAGCTTAGTGCCTTCCTACGAGCAGTACTTC
>NA|NA|TRBV2|TRBJ2-2
CASSEALYFGRGGGGELFF
TGTGCCAGCAGTGAAGCGCTTTATTTTGGCAGGGGGGGTGGCGGGGAGCTGTTTTTT
>NA|NA|TRBV27|TRBJ2-7
CASSFKGPSYEQYF
TGTGCCAGCAGTTTTAAGGGACCGTCCTACGAGCAGTACTTC
>once|NA|TRBV2|TRBJ2-7
CASSEVGSSYEQYF
TGTGCCAGCAGTGAAGTGGGAAGCTCCTACGAGCAGTACTTC
>NA|TRBD1|TRBV4-1|TRBJ1-5
CASSQENRGFSNQPQHF
TGCGCCAGCAGCCAAGAGAACAGGGGGTTCTCTAATCAGCCCCAGCATTTT
>NA|NA|TRBV6-1|TRBJ2-1
CASSDFEEFRPYNEQFF
TGTGCCAGCAGTGATTTTGAGGAATTTCGCCCCTACAATGAGCAGTTCTTC
>NA|NA|TRBV13|TRBJ2-7
CASSLGPPRDEQYF
TGTGCCAGCAGCTTAGGACCCCCCCGGGACGAGCAGTACTTC
>NA|TRBD2|TRBV11-2|TRBJ2-2
CASSLVVAGLATSTGELFF
TGTGCCAGCAGCTTAGTAGTTGCGGGACTAGCGACTTCCACCGGGGAGCTGTTTTTT
>NA|TRBD1|TRBV7-9|TRBJ2-3
CASSHRDRGPDTQYF
TGTGCCAGCAGCCATCGCGACAGGGGGCCGGATACGCAGTATTTT
>NA|NA|TRBV28|TRBJ1-4
CASSFYRGAGEKLFF
TGTGCCAGCAGTTTTTACCGGGGGGCGGGGGAAAAACTGTTTTTT
>NA|NA|TRBV9|TRBJ2-1
CASSVQGEQFF
TGTGCCAGCAGCGTACAGGGTGAGCAGTTCTTC
>NA|NA|TRBV12-5|TRBJ1-2
CASGLGGLTSNYGYTF
TGTGCTAGTGGTTTGGGGGGACTGACCTCTAACTATGGCTACACCTTC
>NA|TRBD1|TRBV27|TRBJ2-3
CASSLMTGREDTQYF
TGTGCCAGCAGTTTAATGACAGGGCGTGAAGATACGCAGTATTTT
>NA|TRBD2|TRBV10-1|TRBJ2-3
CASSGVAGDTQYF
TGCGCCAGCAGTGGAGTAGCGGGAGATACGCAGTATTTT
>NA|NA|TRBV9|TRBJ2-3
CASSVGDGGAGDTQYF
TGTGCCAGCAGCGTAGGGGACGGCGGGGCAGGAGATACGCAGTATTTT
>NA|TRBD2|TRBV11-2|TRBJ2-2
CASSLGAGGPGELFF
TGTGCCAGCAGCCTAGGGGCGGGAGGGCCCGGGGAGCTGTTTTTT
>NA|NA|TRBV27|TRBJ2-7
CASRLEERSPYEQYF
TGTGCCAGCAGACTGGAGGAGCGTTCGCCTTACGAGCAGTACTTC
>once|NA|TRBV28|TRBJ1-1
CASSLGTGMNTEAFF
TGTGCCAGCAGTTTAGGAACAGGGATGAACACTGAAGCTTTCTTT
>NA|NA|TRBV28|TRBJ1-5
CASRMGAGSNQPQHF
TGTGCCAGCAGGATGGGGGCAGGGAGCAATCAGCCCCAGCATTTT
>NA|NA|TRBV19|TRBJ1-1
CASSIEQADTEAFF
TGTGCCAGTAGTATAGAACAGGCGGACACTGAAGCTTTCTTT
>NA|TRBD1|TRBV7-9|TRBJ1-2
CASSAPGTGDGYTF
TGTGCCAGCAGCGCTCCCGGGACAGGGGATGGCTACACCTTC
>NA|NA|TRBV19|TRBJ1-1
CASIPRDVLLTEAFF
TGTGCCAGTATCCCCCGCGATGTGCTATTGACTGAAGCTTTCTTT
>NA|TRBD1|TRBV28|TRBJ1-2
CASTLSGTGANYGYTF
TGTGCCAGCACCCTTTCCGGGACAGGAGCTAACTATGGCTACACCTTC
>NA|NA|TRBV6-1|TRBJ1-2
CASSDTGHYGYTF
TGTGCCAGCAGTGATACCGGACACTATGGCTACACCTTC
>NA|TRBD2|TRBV28|TRBJ2-2
CASRRRREINTGELFF
TGTGCCAGCCGTAGGCGGCGGGAGATAAACACCGGGGAGCTGTTTTTT
>NA|TRBD2|TRBV19|TRBJ2-2
CASSLAGGLAGELFF
TGTGCCAGTAGCCTAGCGGGAGGGTTGGCCGGGGAGCTGTTTTTT
>NA|NA|TRBV15|TRBJ1-2
CATSRQADGYTF
TGTGCCACCAGCCGACAGGCCGATGGCTACACCTTC
>NA|TRBD2|TRBV5-3|TRBJ2-2
CARSLATSGRASGELFF
TGTGCCAGAAGCTTGGCGACTAGCGGGAGGGCCTCCGGGGAGCTGTTTTTT
>NA|NA|TRBV19|TRBJ2-1
CASTPHEYNEQFF
TGTGCCAGTACTCCCCATGAGTACAATGAGCAGTTCTTC
>NA|TRBD2|TRBV7-9|TRBJ2-3
CASLGQQRDRGEDTQYF
TGTGCCAGCTTGGGTCAACAGCGGGACCGGGGGGAAGATACGCAGTATTTT
>NA|NA|TRBV28|TRBJ1-1
CASSLTRRDTEAFF
TGTGCCAGCAGCTTAACAAGAAGGGACACTGAAGCTTTCTTT
>NA|NA|TRBV9|TRBJ1-2
CASSVTGSQGNGYTF
TGTGCCAGCAGCGTTACAGGGTCACAAGGAAATGGCTACACCTTC
>few|NA|TRBV7-9|TRBJ2-7
CASSAGLGSSYEQYF
TGTGCCAGCAGCGCCGGATTGGGCAGCTCCTACGAGCAGTACTTC
>NA|TRBD2|TRBV29-1|TRBJ2-1
CSVEDWSPGGSHNEQFF
TGCAGCGTTGAAGATTGGTCCCCGGGGGGGAGTCACAATGAGCAGTTCTTC
>NA|NA|TRBV6-6|TRBJ2-4
CASSYSSTRPKNIQYF
TGTGCCAGCAGTTACTCATCAACCCGACCCAAAAACATTCAGTACTTC
>NA|TRBD1|TRBV6-1|TRBJ1-4
CASSVTGGNEKLFF
TGTGCCAGCAGCGTAACAGGGGGGAATGAAAAACTGTTTTTT
>NA|NA|TRBV5-5|TRBJ2-2
CASSLVWQYSGELFF
TGTGCCAGCAGCTTGGTGTGGCAGTACAGCGGGGAGCTGTTTTTT
>NA|TRBD2|TRBV27|TRBJ2-7
CSTGTSFPEQYF
TGTTCCACTGGGACTAGCTTTCCCGAGCAGTACTTC
>NA|NA|TRBV7-9|TRBJ2-7
CASSSARTGNSYEQYF
TGTGCCAGCAGCTCCGCCCGAACAGGGAATTCCTACGAGCAGTACTTC
>NA|NA|TRBV13|TRBJ1-1
CASTAEGDTEAFF
TGTGCCAGCACCGCCGAGGGGGACACTGAAGCTTTCTTT
>NA|NA|TRBV5-1|TRBJ2-3
CASSLSSLRSTDTQYF
TGCGCCAGCAGCTTGAGTTCCCTCCGTAGCACAGATACGCAGTATTTT
>NA|NA|TRBV5-6|TRBJ2-7
CASSLTPGSSYEQYF
TGTGCCAGCAGCTTGACCCCCGGTTCATCCTACGAGCAGTACTTC
>NA|NA|TRBV7-2|TRBJ1-2
CASSFSNGDSYTF
TGTGCCAGCAGTTTCTCCAACGGGGATAGCTACACCTTC
>NA|NA|TRBV29-1|TRBJ2-1
CSGGLDSSSYNEQFF
TGCAGCGGAGGCCTAGACTCTAGCTCCTACAATGAGCAGTTCTTC
>NA|TRBD2|TRBV11-2|TRBJ2-3
CASSLDLRLAGGAWDTQYF
TGTGCCAGCAGCTTAGATCTGCGGTTGGCGGGGGGGGCCTGGGATACGCAGTATTTT
>once|NA|TRBV5-1|TRBJ2-1
CASSLDLGAYNEQFF
TGCGCCAGCAGCTTGGACCTCGGGGCCTACAATGAGCAGTTCTTC
>NA|TRBD1|TRBV5-1|TRBJ1-2
CASKGIAVTPGQVFDGYTF
TGCGCCAGTAAAGGTATCGCGGTCACACCGGGACAGGTGTTCGATGGCTACACCTTC
>once|NA|TRBV29-1|TRBJ2-7
CSVVHWDSYEQYF
TGCAGCGTTGTCCACTGGGACTCCTACGAGCAGTACTTC
>NA|TRBD1|TRBV7-9|TRBJ1-5
CASSLGTGANQPQHF
TGTGCCAGCAGCTTAGGCACAGGGGCCAATCAGCCCCAGCATTTT
>NA|NA|TRBV2|TRBJ1-4
CASRGENEKLFF
TGTGCCAGCAGAGGGGAAAATGAAAAACTGTTTTTT
>NA|NA|TRBV7-9|TRBJ1-2
CASSSRNRANYGYTF
TGTGCCAGCAGCTCTAGGAACAGGGCTAACTATGGCTACACCTTC